The text below deals with one T cell receptor beta chain. Its matching antigen is unknown. Sequencing was performed with immunoSEQ multiplex PCR; in TCRdb, only in-frame clones are kept and a portion is missing. Among 30,000 to 40,000 clones listed, roughly four fifths were seen once. The sample comes from a study of T cells in narcolepsy. Whole-study context: Healthy controls were enrolled alongside patients with narcolepsy type 1 or type 2.

Germline CDR1 is MNHEY and CDR2 is SVGAGI. This CDR3 comprises 14 residues. Between the trimmed V and J ends, which lost 4 bases and 5 bases, there was a span of 15 bases. Points from the study as a whole: Comparing one patient's CSF and blood CD4+ clonotypes highlighted HCRT- and TRIB2-specific autoreactive clonotypes. Some memory CD4+ repertoires had no autoreactive clone sequences. Reportedly, autoreactive clonotypes were serially detected in patients' blood but not controls'.

The source of this sequence is a human donor in good health. The rearrangement links TRBV6-5 to TRBJ2-7; maybe TRBD2 (6 bases). Material for sequencing was memory (CD45RA-) CD4+ T cells from blood. In DNA, the CDR3 is TGTGCCAGCAGTTTTACTAGCTTTGTGGACGAGCAGTACTTC. It yields the protein CASSFTSFVDEQYF.